This is a list of T cell receptor beta chains from one sample in a study of T cells after yellow fever vaccination. Using its own MiXCR run on the 5' RACE reads, TCRdb lists one record per CDR3 protein. Of some 340,000 distinct CDR3 sequences in the sample, 4.1% are singletons; the top ten hold around 24%. The sample was PBMCs, taken 5 days after the yellow fever booster vaccination. All receptors come from a man between 18 and 35 years old who received the YFV17D yellow fever vaccine. CDR3s include the opening cysteine and the closing phenylalanine or tryptophan. D genes are given only for firm matches. A clone size is listed for some rows: how often the clone was seen (once, few, many), or a class if it is expanded.

V	size	D	J	CDR3	DNA
TRBV18	many	.	TRBJ1-1	CASSPFPLGEVNTEAFF	TGTGCCAGCTCACCATTCCCCCTGGGAGAGGTGAACACTGAAGCTTTCTTT
TRBV6-5	.	TRBD1	TRBJ2-2	CASNRQGARTGELFF	TGTGCCAGCAATCGGCAGGGGGCACGGACCGGGGAGCTGTTTTTT
TRBV5-1	many	.	TRBJ1-2	CASSPPENYGYTF	TGCGCCAGCAGCCCTCCCGAAAACTATGGCTACACCTTC
TRBV4-3	few	.	TRBJ1-1	CASSQGWGNTEAFF	TGCGCCAGCAGCCAAGGTTGGGGGAACACTGAAGCTTTCTTT
TRBV4-1	many	TRBD1	TRBJ1-4	CASSQEPGQGATNEKLFF	TGCGCCAGCAGCCAAGAACCGGGACAGGGGGCAACTAATGAAAAACTGTTTTTT
TRBV7-2	few	.	TRBJ2-7	CASSSPDATDYEQYF	TGTGCCAGCAGCTCCCCAGACGCAACCGACTACGAGCAGTACTTC
TRBV4-1	few	TRBD2	TRBJ2-1	CASSQAGGNNEQFF	TGCGCCAGCAGCCAAGCGGGGGGGAACAATGAGCAGTTCTTC
TRBV5-1	.	.	TRBJ2-5	CASRLGRGVLQETQYF	TGCGCCAGCAGACTCGGTAGGGGGGTTCTGCAAGAGACCCAGTACTTC
TRBV9	.	.	TRBJ2-3	CASSVGGASTDTQYF	TGTGCCAGCAGCGTGGGGGGGGCCAGCACAGATACGCAGTATTTT
TRBV4-2	.	.	TRBJ1-1	CASSQDGASSTEAFF	TGTGCCAGCAGCCAAGATGGGGCGTCGAGCACTGAAGCTTTCTTT
TRBV4-3	few	.	TRBJ1-2	CASSQGVDYGYTF	TGCGCCAGCAGCCAGGGGGTCGACTATGGCTACACCTTC
TRBV6-6	few	.	TRBJ2-7	CASSRLGREQYF	TGTGCCAGCAGCCGTTTGGGGCGCGAGCAGTACTTC
TRBV7-2	few	.	TRBJ1-2	CASSFAGANYGYTF	TGTGCCAGCAGCTTCGCAGGGGCTAACTATGGCTACACCTTC
TRBV9	few	.	TRBJ2-5	CVSSAQGSQETQYF	TGTGTCAGCAGCGCCCAGGGGTCTCAAGAGACCCAGTACTTC
TRBV4-2	.	.	TRBJ2-7	CASSQESGSSYEQYF	TGTGCCAGCAGCCAAGAAAGCGGTAGCTCCTACGAGCAGTACTTC
TRBV5-1	few	.	TRBJ1-1	CASSLVRLGNTEAFF	TGCGCCAGCAGCTTGGTTAGGTTGGGAAACACTGAAGCTTTCTTT
TRBV25-1	few	.	TRBJ1-1	CASSEVGRRAEAFF	TGTGCCAGCAGTGAAGTGGGACGGAGAGCTGAAGCTTTCTTT
TRBV5-1	many	.	TRBJ1-1	CASSADGAGGEAFF	TGCGCCAGCAGCGCGGACGGAGCCGGCGGTGAAGCTTTCTTT
TRBV5-1	.	TRBD1	TRBJ1-6	CASSLEQGRRSPLHF	TGCGCCAGCAGCTTGGAACAGGGGCGTCGGTCACCCCTCCACTTT
TRBV5-1	many	TRBD2	TRBJ2-1	CASSRSLAGAHNEQFF	TGCGCCAGCAGCCGATCACTAGCGGGGGCCCACAATGAGCAGTTCTTC
TRBV27	few	.	TRBJ1-5	CASSSLGGGGNQPQHF	TGTGCCAGCAGTTCCCTCGGGGGTGGAGGCAATCAGCCCCAGCATTTT
TRBV28	many	.	TRBJ2-5	CASSFSWAPETQYF	TGTGCCAGCAGTTTTTCTTGGGCTCCGGAGACCCAGTACTTC
TRBV20-1	few	.	TRBJ1-6	CSASHAQENSPLHF	TGCAGTGCTAGCCATGCACAGGAGAATTCACCCCTCCACTTT
TRBV10-3	many	.	TRBJ2-5	CAIRGPQGTQYF	TGTGCCATCAGGGGACCACAGGGAACCCAGTACTTC
TRBV12-3/TRBV12-4	many	TRBD2	TRBJ2-7	CASSLPGLAGFYEQYF	TGTGCCAGCAGTTTACCGGGACTAGCGGGGTTCTACGAGCAGTACTTC
TRBV7-9	.	TRBD2	TRBJ2-1	CASSPRGAGGQIEQFF	TGTGCCAGCAGCCCCCGAGGGGCGGGGGGGCAGATTGAGCAGTTCTTC
TRBV7-2	many	.	TRBJ1-1	CASSFSANTEAFF	TGTGCCAGCAGCTTTAGTGCGAACACTGAAGCTTTCTTT
TRBV12-3/TRBV12-4	many	TRBD1	TRBJ1-4	CASSHGQGREKLFF	TGTGCCAGCAGTCATGGACAGGGTAGGGAAAAACTGTTTTTT
TRBV11-2	.	TRBD1	TRBJ1-5	CASSLEDRENQPQHF	TGTGCCAGCAGCTTAGAGGACAGGGAAAATCAGCCCCAGCATTTT
TRBV18	few	.	TRBJ1-2	CASSPPSIGYGYTF	TGTGCCAGCTCACCACCTAGCATCGGCTATGGCTACACCTTC
TRBV12-3/TRBV12-4	few	TRBD1	TRBJ2-3	CASSRQGAVTDTQYF	TGTGCCAGCAGCCGCCAGGGGGCCGTCACAGATACGCAGTATTTT
TRBV6-5	many	.	TRBJ1-1	CASIFRGPAGTEAFF	TGTGCCAGCATTTTTCGAGGGCCCGCCGGCACTGAAGCTTTCTTT
TRBV20-1	.	.	TRBJ1-1	CSARDFGSTNTEAFF	TGCAGTGCTAGAGATTTTGGCAGCACGAACACTGAAGCTTTCTTT
TRBV6-5	few	TRBD2	TRBJ2-2	CASSPGTSGTGELFF	TGTGCCAGCAGCCCCGGGACTAGCGGTACCGGGGAGCTGTTTTTT
TRBV11-2	many	.	TRBJ1-1	CASSRLNTEAFF	TGTGCCAGCAGCCGATTAAACACTGAAGCTTTCTTT
TRBV5-4	many	.	TRBJ2-3	CASSTPGWRSDTQYF	TGTGCCAGCAGCACCCCAGGGTGGCGGTCAGATACGCAGTATTTT